These 5 T cell receptor beta chains came from one sample sequenced in a study of neurological immune-mediated disorders. TCRdb recomputed calls from the 5' RACE reads with MiXCR, one row per CDR3 protein. Of tens of thousands of distinct CDR3 sequences in the sample, roughly 7.7% were seen once. Time point indicated: longitudinal time-point 3. The sample consisted of PBMCs. These receptors were obtained from a woman in her thirties or forties in good health.

This clonotype was counted at least ten times. This sequence joins TRBV20-1 and TRBJ2-7, with D maybe TRBD1 (6 bases). CDR3 length: 13 residues. V lost 3 bases and J 4 bases, leaving 13 bases between the germline ends. Germline CDR1 reads DFQATT; CDR2 reads SNEGSKA (reference sequence). As DNA, the CDR3 is TGCAGTGCTAGGTCTGGGGGCGGATACGAGCAGTACTTC. Protein: CSARSGGGYEQYF.

As DNA, the CDR3 is TGTGCCAACACCCAGGGGGGGGCCTCAGAAACCTTC. Amino acid sequence: CANTQGGASETF. The chain employs TRBV12-3 or TRBV12-4 and TRBJ1-2; TRBD1 matches 7 bases. The V and J ends lost 10 bases and 14 bases, in that order; junction bases with no gene match: 16. There are 12 residues in the CDR3.

This clonotype came up many times. The chain joins TRBV20-1 to TRBJ2-5, with D unclear. Germline loops: CDR1 DFQATT, CDR2 SNEGSKA (reference sequence). Trimming stripped 5 bases from V and 4 bases from J, with 17 bases between. This CDR3 region has 14 residues. CDR3 coding DNA: TGCAGTGCTCTACCAAGTAGCAACGCAGAGACCCAGTACTTC. As protein: CSALPSSNAETQYF.

Many counts were recorded for this clonotype. The genes are TRBV7-2 and TRBJ1-3; D is unresolved. The V gene lost 5 bases and the J gene lost 0 bases, with 14 bases spanning the gap. Per germline, CDR1 SGHTA and CDR2 FQGNSA. This CDR3 is built from 16 residues. CDR3 nucleotide sequence: TGTGCCAGCAGCCCAGGAACAGTTTTCTCTGGAAACACCATATATTTT. This codes for CASSPGTVFSGNTIYF.

Notes on this clonotype: Since a much larger clone is just one base distant, this may be a read error. The chain couples TRBV27 to TRBJ2-7; no clear D. The length of the CDR3 is 15 residues. Germline CDR1 and CDR2: MNHEY and SMNVEV (reference sequence). The CDR3: CANSLVYSGAREQYF. The DNA of the CDR3 is TGTGCCAACAGTTTAGTCTACAGTGGCGCTCGGGAGCAGTACTTC.